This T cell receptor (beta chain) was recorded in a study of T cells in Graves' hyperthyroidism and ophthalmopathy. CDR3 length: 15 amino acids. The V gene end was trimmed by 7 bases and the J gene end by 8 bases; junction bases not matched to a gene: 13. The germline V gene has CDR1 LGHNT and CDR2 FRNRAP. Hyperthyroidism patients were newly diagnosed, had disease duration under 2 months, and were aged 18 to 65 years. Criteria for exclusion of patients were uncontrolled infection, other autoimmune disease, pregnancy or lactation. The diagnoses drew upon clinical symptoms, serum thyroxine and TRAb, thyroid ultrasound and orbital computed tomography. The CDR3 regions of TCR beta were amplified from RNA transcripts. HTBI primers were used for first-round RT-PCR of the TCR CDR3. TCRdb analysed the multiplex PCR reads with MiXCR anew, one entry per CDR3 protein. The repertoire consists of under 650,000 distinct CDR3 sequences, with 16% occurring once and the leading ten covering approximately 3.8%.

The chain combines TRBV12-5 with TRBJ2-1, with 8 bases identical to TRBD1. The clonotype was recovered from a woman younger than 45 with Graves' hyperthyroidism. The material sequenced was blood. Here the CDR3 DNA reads TGTGCTAGTGATTTCCCAGGCAGGGGGCTTGATGAGCAGTTCTTC. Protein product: CASDFPGRGLDEQFF. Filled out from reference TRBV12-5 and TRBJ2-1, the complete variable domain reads DARVTQTPRHKVTEMGQEVTMRCQPILGHNTVFWYRQTMMQGLELLAYFRNRAPLDDSGMPKDRFSAEMPDATLATLKIQPSEPRDSAVYFCASDFPGRGLDEQFFGPGTRLTVL.